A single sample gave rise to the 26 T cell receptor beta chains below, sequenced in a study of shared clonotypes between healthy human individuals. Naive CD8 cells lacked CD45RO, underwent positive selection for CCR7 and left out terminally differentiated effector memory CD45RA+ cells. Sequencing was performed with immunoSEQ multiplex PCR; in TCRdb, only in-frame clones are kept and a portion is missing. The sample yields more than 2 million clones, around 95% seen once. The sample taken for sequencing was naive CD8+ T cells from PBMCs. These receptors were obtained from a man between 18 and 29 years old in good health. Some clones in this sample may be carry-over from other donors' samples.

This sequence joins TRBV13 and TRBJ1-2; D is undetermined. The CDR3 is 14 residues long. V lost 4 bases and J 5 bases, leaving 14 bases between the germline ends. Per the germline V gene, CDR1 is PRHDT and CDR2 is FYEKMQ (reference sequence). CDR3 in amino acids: CASSSKGGNYGYTF. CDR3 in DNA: TGTGCCAGCAGCTCCAAGGGAGGTAATTATGGCTACACCTTC.

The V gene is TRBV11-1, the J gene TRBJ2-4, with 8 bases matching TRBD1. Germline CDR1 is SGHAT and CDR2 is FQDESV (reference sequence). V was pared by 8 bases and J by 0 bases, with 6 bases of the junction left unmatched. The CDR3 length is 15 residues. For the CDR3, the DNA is TGTGCCAGCTCCGAGACAGGGGTAGCCAAAAACATTCAGTACTTC. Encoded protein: CASSETGVAKNIQYF.

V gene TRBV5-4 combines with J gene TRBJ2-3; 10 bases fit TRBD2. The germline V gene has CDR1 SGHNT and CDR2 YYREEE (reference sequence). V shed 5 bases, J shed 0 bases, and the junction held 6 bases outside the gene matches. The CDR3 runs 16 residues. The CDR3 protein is CASRSGLAVSTDTQYF. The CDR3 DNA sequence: TGTGCCAGCAGATCTGGACTAGCGGTTAGCACAGATACGCAGTATTTT.

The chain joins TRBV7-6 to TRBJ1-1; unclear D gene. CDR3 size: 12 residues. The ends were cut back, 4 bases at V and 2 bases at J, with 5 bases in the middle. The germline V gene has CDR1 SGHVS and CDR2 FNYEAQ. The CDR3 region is CASSSFNTEAFF. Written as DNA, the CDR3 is TGTGCCAGCAGCTCATTTAACACTGAAGCTTTCTTT.

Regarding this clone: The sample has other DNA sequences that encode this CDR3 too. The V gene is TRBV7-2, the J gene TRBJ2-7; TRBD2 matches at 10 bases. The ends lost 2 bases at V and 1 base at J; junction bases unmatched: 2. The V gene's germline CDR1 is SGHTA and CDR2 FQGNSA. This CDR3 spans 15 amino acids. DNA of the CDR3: TGTGCCAGCAGCTTAAGGACTAGCGGTTCCTACGAGCAGTACTTC. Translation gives CASSLRTSGSYEQYF.

CDR3 protein: CATSGYWDSYEQYF. CDR3 in DNA: TGTGCCACCAGCGGCTACTGGGACTCCTACGAGCAGTACTTC. The V gene is TRBV15, the J gene TRBJ2-7; D call uncertain. Between the trimmed V and J ends, which lost 5 bases and 0 bases, there was a span of 11 bases. Germline loops: CDR1 LNHNV, CDR2 YYDKDF (reference sequence). CDR3 length: 14 amino acids.

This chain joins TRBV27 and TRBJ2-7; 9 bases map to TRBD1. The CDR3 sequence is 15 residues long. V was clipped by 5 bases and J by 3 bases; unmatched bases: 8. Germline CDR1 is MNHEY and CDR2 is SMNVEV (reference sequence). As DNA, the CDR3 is TGTGCCAGCAGTATAACGACAGGGGGATACTACGAGCAGTACTTC. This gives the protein CASSITTGGYYEQYF.

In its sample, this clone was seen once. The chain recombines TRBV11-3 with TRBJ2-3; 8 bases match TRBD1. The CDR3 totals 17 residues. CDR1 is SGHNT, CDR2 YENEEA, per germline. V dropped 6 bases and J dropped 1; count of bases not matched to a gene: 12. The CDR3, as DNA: TGTGCCAGCAGTTCTATTGACAGGGGAGAAGGCACAGATACGCAGTATTTT. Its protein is CASSSIDRGEGTDTQYF.

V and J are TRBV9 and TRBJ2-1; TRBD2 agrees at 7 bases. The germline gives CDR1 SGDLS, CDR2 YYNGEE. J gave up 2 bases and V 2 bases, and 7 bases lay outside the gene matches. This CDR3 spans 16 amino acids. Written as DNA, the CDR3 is TGTGCCAGCAGCGTCTTGCTAGCGGCCACCTACAATGAGCAGTTCTTC. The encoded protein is CASSVLLAATYNEQFF.

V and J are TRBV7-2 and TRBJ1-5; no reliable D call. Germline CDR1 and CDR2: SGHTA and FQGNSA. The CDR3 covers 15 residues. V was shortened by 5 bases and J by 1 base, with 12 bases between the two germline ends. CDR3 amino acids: CASSPTALSNQPQHF. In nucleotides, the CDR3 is TGTGCCAGCAGCCCGACGGCTCTGAGCAATCAGCCCCAGCATTTT.

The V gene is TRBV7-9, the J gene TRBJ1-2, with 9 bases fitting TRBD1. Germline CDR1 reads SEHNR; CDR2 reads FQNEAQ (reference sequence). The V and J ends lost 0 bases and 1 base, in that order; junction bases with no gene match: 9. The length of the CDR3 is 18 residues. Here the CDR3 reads CASSLASRTGAVNYGYTF. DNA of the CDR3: TGTGCCAGCAGCTTAGCCTCTCGGACAGGGGCTGTTAACTATGGCTACACCTTC.

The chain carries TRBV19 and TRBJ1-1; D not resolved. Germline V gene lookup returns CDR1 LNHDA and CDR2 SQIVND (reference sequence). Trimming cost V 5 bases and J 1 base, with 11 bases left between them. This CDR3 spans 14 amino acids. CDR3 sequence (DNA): TGTGCCAGTAGTCCAGGACGTACGAACACTGAAGCTTTCTTT. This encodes CASSPGRTNTEAFF.

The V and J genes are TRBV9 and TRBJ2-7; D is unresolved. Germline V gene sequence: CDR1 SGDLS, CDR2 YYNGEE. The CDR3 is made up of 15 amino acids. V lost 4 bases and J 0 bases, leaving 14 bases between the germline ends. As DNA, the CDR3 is TGTGCCAGCAGCCAAGATTCAGGACCCTCCTACGAGCAGTACTTC. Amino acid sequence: CASSQDSGPSYEQYF.

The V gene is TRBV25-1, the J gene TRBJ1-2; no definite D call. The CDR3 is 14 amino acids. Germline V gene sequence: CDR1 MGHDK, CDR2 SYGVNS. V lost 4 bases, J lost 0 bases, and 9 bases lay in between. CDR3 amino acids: CASSGAETNYGYTF. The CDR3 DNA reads TGTGCCAGCAGTGGGGCAGAAACTAACTATGGCTACACCTTC.

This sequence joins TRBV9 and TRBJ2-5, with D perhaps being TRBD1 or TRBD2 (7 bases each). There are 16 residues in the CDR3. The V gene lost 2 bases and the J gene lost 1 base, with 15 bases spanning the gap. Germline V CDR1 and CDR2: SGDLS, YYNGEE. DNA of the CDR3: TGTGCCAGCAGCGTTCGGGGAGGGACAGCCCAAGAGACCCAGTACTTC. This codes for CASSVRGGTAQETQYF.

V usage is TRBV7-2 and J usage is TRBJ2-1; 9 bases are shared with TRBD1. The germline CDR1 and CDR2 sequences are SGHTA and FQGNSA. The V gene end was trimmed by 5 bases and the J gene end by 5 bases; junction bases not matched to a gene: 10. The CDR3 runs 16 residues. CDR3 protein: CASSPPRDRDHNEQFF. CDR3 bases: TGTGCCAGCAGCCCCCCCCGGGACAGGGACCACAATGAGCAGTTCTTC.

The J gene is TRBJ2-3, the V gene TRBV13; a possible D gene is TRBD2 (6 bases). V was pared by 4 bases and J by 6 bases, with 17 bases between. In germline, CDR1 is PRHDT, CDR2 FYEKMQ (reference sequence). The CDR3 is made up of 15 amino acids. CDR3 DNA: TGTGCCAGCAGCTATGAAGGGACTCCCGAGGATACGCAGTATTTT. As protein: CASSYEGTPEDTQYF. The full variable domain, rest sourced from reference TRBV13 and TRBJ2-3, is AAGVIQSPRHLIKEKRETATLKCYPIPRHDTVYWYQQGPGQDPQFLISFYEKMQSDKGSIPDRFSAQQFSDYHSELNMSSLELGDSALYFCASSYEGTPEDTQYFGPGTRLTVL.

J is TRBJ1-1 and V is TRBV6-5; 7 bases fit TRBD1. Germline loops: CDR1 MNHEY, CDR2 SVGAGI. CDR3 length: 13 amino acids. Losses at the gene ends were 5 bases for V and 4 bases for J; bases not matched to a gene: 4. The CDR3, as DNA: TGTGCCAGCAGTAATCAGGGGGGCACTGAAGCTTTCTTT. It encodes CASSNQGGTEAFF.

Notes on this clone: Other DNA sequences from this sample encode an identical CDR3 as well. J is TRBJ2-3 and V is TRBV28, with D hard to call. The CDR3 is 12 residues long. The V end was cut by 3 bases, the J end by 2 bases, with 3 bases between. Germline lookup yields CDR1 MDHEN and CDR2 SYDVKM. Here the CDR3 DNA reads TGTGCCAGCAGTTTTTTCACAGATACGCAGTATTTT. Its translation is CASSFFTDTQYF.

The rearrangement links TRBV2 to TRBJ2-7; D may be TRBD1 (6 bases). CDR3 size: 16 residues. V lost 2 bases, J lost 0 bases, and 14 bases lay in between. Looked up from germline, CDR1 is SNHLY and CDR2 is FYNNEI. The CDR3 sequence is CASSEWGTKVSYEQYF. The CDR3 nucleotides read TGTGCCAGCAGTGAATGGGGGACAAAGGTCTCCTACGAGCAGTACTTC.

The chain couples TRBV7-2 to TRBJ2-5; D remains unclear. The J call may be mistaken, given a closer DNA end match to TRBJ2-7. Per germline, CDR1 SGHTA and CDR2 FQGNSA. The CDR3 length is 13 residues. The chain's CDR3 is CASSLGLSYEQYF. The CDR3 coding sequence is TGTGCCAGCAGCTTAGGTTTGAGCTACGAGCAGTACTTC.

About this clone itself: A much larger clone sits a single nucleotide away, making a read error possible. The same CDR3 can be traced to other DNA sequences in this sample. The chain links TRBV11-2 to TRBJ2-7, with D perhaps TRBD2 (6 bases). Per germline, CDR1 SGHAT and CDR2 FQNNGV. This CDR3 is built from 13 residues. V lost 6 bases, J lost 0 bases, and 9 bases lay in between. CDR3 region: CASSFGGSYEQYF. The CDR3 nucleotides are TGTGCCAGCAGTTTCGGGGGCTCCTACGAGCAGTACTTC.

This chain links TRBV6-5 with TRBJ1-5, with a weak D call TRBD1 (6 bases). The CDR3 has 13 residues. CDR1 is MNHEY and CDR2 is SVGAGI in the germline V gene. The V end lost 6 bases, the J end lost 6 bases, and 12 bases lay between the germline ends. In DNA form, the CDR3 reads TGTGCCAGCAGAAGGGGGTTGAGTCAGCCCCAGCATTTT. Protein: CASRRGLSQPQHF.

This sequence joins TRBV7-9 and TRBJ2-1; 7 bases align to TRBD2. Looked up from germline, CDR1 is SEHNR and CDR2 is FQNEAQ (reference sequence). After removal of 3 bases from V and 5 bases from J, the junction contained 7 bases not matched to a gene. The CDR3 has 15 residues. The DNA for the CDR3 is TGTGCCAGCAGCTTGGTGGCTAGCGGACACAATGAGCAGTTCTTC. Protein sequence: CASSLVASGHNEQFF.

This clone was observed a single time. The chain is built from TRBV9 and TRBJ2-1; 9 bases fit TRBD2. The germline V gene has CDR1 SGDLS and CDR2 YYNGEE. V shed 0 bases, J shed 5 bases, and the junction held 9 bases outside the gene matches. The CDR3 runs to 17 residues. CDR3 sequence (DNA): TGTGCCAGCAGCGTAGCTCCGGCGGGAGGGCCTCACAATGAGCAGTTCTTC. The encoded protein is CASSVAPAGGPHNEQFF. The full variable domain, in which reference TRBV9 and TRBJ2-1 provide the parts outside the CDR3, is DSGVTQTPKHLITATGQRVTLRCSPRSGDLSVYWYQQSLDQGLQFLIQYYNGEERAKGNILERFSAQQFPDLHSELNLSSLELGDSALYFCASSVAPAGGPHNEQFFGPGTRLTVL.

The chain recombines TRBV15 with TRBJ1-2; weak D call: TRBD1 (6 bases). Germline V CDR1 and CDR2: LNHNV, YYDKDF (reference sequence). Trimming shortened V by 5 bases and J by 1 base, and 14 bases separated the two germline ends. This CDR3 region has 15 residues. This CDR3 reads CATSPARGLNYGYTF. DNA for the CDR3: TGTGCCACCAGCCCCGCCCGGGGGCTTAACTATGGCTACACCTTC.